These 20 T cell receptor beta chains originate from one sample sequenced in a study of OX40 agonist ivuxolimab in advanced cancers. Using immunoSEQ multiplex PCR, the repertoire was profiled, and TCRdb retains in-frame clones only, with some absent. The data hold under 50,000 clones, with over 75% observed a single time. The starting material was CD4+ or CD8+ T cells sorted from blood, obtained in a trial of the OX40 agonist ivuxolimab. The source of these receptors is an adult with an advanced solid tumor such as melanoma, head and neck, liver or kidney cancer.

The CDR3 DNA follows: TGTGCCACCAGCAGGACCGGGACTAGCGCGAATATGAGCTCCTACAATGAGCAGTTCTTC. This codes for CATSRTGTSANMSSYNEQFF. The J gene is TRBJ2-1, the V gene TRBV15, with 10 bases lining up with TRBD2. CDR3 length: 20 residues. Per germline, CDR1 LNHNV and CDR2 YYDKDF (reference sequence). With V trimmed by 3 bases and J by 0 bases, 14 bases remained unmatched.

The chain combines TRBV12-5 with TRBJ2-1; D remains ambiguous. The germline V and J ends were trimmed by 7 bases and 7 bases, with 11 bases remaining between them. Germline loops: CDR1 LGHNT, CDR2 FRNRAP. This CDR3 is built from 12 residues. CDR3 coding DNA: TGTGCTAGTGCCCTGTACGATAATGAGCAGTTCTTC. This codes for CASALYDNEQFF.

The J gene is TRBJ2-7, the V gene TRBV29-1, with D possibly TRBD1 on 6 matching bases. Trimming took off 8 bases at V and 3 bases at J, with 14 bases between the two ends. In germline, CDR1 is SQVTM, CDR2 ANQGSEA. CDR3 length equals 12 residues. The CDR3 is CSMFGTHYEQYF. The CDR3 DNA is TGCAGCATGTTCGGGACACACTACGAGCAGTACTTC.

The chain recombines TRBV2 with TRBJ2-1; TRBD2 might be the D (7 bases). Germline CDR1 reads SNHLY; CDR2 reads FYNNEI. The CDR3 loop spans 11 amino acids. The V end was cut by 9 bases, the J end by 6 bases, with 9 bases between. In DNA form, the CDR3 reads TGTGCCAGAGGGGGGGTCAATGAGCAGTTCTTC. This sequence encodes CARGGVNEQFF.

The V gene is TRBV6-5, the J gene TRBJ1-2; D gene ambiguous. This CDR3 is 14 amino acids long. Germline V gene lookup returns CDR1 MNHEY and CDR2 SVGAGI. Trimming cost V 4 bases and J 8 bases, with 17 bases left between them. CDR3 sequence (DNA): TGTGCCAGCAGTTTATCGCTTGAGGGTTGGGGCTACACCTTC. Protein product: CASSLSLEGWGYTF.

This clone was detected only a few times. The J gene is TRBJ2-7, the V gene TRBV30; D might be TRBD1 or TRBD2, each matching 5 bases. In germline, CDR1 is GTSNPN, CDR2 SVGIG (reference sequence). This CDR3 has 18 amino acids. V was trimmed by 4 bases and J by 7 bases, leaving 32 bases between them. The CDR3 reads CAWKTPQRAGREVGEQYF. The CDR3 bases are TGTGCCTGGAAGACCCCACAAAGGGCAGGGAGAGAGGTGGGGGAGCAGTACTTC.

This chain connects TRBV7-6 to TRBJ1-1; 9 bases are shared with TRBD1. This CDR3 comprises 16 residues. Germline V gene data show CDR1 as SGHVS and CDR2 as FNYEAQ. V trimming: 5 bases; J trimming: 5 bases; junction bases outside the gene matches: 12. In DNA form, the CDR3 reads TGTGCCAGCAGCAAAAAACCGGGACAGGGAGGAACTGAAGCTTTCTTT. It is translated as CASSKKPGQGGTEAFF.

The chain is built from TRBV9 and TRBJ1-2; 7 nucleotides align to TRBD1. The CDR3 consists of 14 residues. Per the germline V gene, CDR1 is SGDLS and CDR2 is YYNGEE. V trimming: 2 bases; J trimming: 3 bases; junction bases outside the gene matches: 4. The CDR3 reads CASSVTDRYYGYTF. DNA of the CDR3: TGTGCCAGCAGCGTTACGGACAGGTACTATGGCTACACCTTC.

This clone was counted between two and nine times. The chain has TRBV18 and TRBJ1-6; no reliable D call. V lost 3 bases and J 7 bases, leaving 19 bases between the germline ends. CDR1 and CDR2 from the germline V gene are KGHSH and LQKENI. This CDR3 has 17 residues. CDR3 sequence (DNA): TGTGCCAGCTCACCGCCCTTGGGCCCATCGAGGAATTCACCCCTCCACTTT. It yields the protein CASSPPLGPSRNSPLHF.

This sequence joins TRBV19 and TRBJ1-5; tentative D call: TRBD1 (5 bases). CDR1 and CDR2 from the germline V gene are LNHDA and SQIVND (reference sequence). The CDR3 covers 14 residues. Between the trimmed V and J ends, which lost 3 bases and 6 bases, there was a span of 12 bases. The CDR3 loop is CASSIDRSVQPQHF. Here the CDR3 DNA reads TGTGCCAGTAGTATCGACAGATCGGTTCAGCCCCAGCATTTT.

Of note for this clone: The sample has other DNA sequences that encode this CDR3 too. The chain combines TRBV19 with TRBJ2-6; possible D gene TRBD1, 5 bases. CDR1 and CDR2 from the germline V gene are LNHDA and SQIVND (reference sequence). The CDR3 covers 16 residues. V was pared by 11 bases and J by 0 bases, with 17 bases between. In DNA, the CDR3 is TGTGCCTCTAGACAGATTTACTTCTCTGGGGCCAACGTCCTGACTTTC. Its translation: CASRQIYFSGANVLTF.

The genes are TRBV5-1 and TRBJ2-5, with TRBD2 identical over 12 bases. The DNA end is a closer match to TRBJ2-7, so the J assignment may be wrong. Germline-derived CDR1 and CDR2 are SGHRS and YFSETQ. This CDR3 contains 15 residues. The CDR3 bases are TGCGCCAGCAGCCCTTCTAGCGGGAGGGAATACGAGCAGTACTTC. Translating it yields CASSPSSGREYEQYF.

The chain couples TRBV13 to TRBJ2-3; 10 bases align to TRBD1. CDR3 length: 16 amino acids. V lost 2 bases, J lost 0 bases, and 2 bases stayed unmatched. Germline V CDR1 and CDR2: PRHDT, FYEKMQ (reference sequence). The CDR3 DNA reads as TGTGCCAGCAGCTTACGGACAGGGGGGAGCACAGATACGCAGTATTTT. It yields the protein CASSLRTGGSTDTQYF.

The rearrangement links TRBV6-6 to TRBJ2-7, with TRBD2 matching 10 bases. The CDR3 spans 14 residues. CDR1 is MNHNY, CDR2 SVGAGI, per germline (reference sequence). J gave up 3 bases and V 4 bases, and 3 bases lay outside the gene matches. For the CDR3, the DNA is TGTGCCAGCAGTTCCTCTAGCGGGAGCTACGAGCAGTACTTC. Its protein is CASSSSSGSYEQYF.

This chain joins TRBV30 and TRBJ2-1; D is undetermined. Deletions cut 0 bases from V and 6 bases from J, with 9 bases between. Germline V gives CDR1 GTSNPN, CDR2 SVGIG (reference sequence). The CDR3 loop spans 13 amino acids. The CDR3 DNA follows: TGTGCCTGGAGTGTGCTTTGGGGCAATGAGCAGTTCTTC. Translating gives CAWSVLWGNEQFF.

This clone was recorded only once. The CDR3 loop is CASSLAAASNQPQHF. In nucleotides, the CDR3 is TGTGCCAGCAGCTTGGCGGCAGCTAGCAATCAGCCCCAGCATTTT. The chain joins TRBV5-4 to TRBJ1-5; D is ambiguous. Trimming stripped 0 bases from V and 0 bases from J, with 7 bases between. The CDR3 contains 15 residues. Germline CDR1 reads SGHNT; CDR2 reads YYREEE (reference sequence).

The chain couples TRBV7-9 to TRBJ2-2; either TRBD1 or TRBD2 may supply D (6 bases each). The CDR3 is 16 residues long. Deletions cut 7 bases from V and 3 bases from J, with 18 bases between. Germline CDR1 and CDR2: SEHNR and FQNEAQ (reference sequence). The CDR3: CASTEGGTGHTGELFF. In DNA, the CDR3 is TGTGCCAGCACAGAGGGGGGCACGGGACACACCGGGGAGCTGTTTTTT.

The J gene is TRBJ2-2, the V gene TRBV18, with TRBD1 matching over 8 bases. Germline V gene data show CDR1 as KGHSH and CDR2 as LQKENI. The CDR3 contains 17 residues. Germline trimming cut 3 bases from V and 4 bases from J; bases unmatched to any gene: 10. CDR3 in amino acids: CASSPQGAHSGTGELFF. Written as DNA, the CDR3 is TGTGCCAGCTCACCGCAGGGGGCGCATAGTGGCACCGGGGAGCTGTTTTTT.

This clone has just one count. The gene calls are TRBV5-1 and TRBJ2-1; maybe TRBD2 (6 bases). Looked up from germline, CDR1 is SGHRS and CDR2 is YFSETQ. This CDR3 is 15 amino acids long. V gave up 4 bases and J gave up 4 bases, with 15 bases separating them. The CDR3 nucleotides read TGCGCCAGCAGCATATCTAGCGAGGTATACAATGAGCAGTTCTTC. Amino acid sequence: CASSISSEVYNEQFF.

The chain has TRBV7-2 and TRBJ1-2; 9 bases agree with TRBD1. V dropped 4 bases and J dropped 7; count of bases not matched to a gene: 13. Germline V gene lookup returns CDR1 SGHTA and CDR2 FQGNSA. The CDR3 has 16 amino acids. In DNA, the CDR3 is TGTGCCAGCAGCTCCCGTTTCTCGGGGACAGGGTTTGGCTACACCTTC. It yields the protein CASSSRFSGTGFGYTF.